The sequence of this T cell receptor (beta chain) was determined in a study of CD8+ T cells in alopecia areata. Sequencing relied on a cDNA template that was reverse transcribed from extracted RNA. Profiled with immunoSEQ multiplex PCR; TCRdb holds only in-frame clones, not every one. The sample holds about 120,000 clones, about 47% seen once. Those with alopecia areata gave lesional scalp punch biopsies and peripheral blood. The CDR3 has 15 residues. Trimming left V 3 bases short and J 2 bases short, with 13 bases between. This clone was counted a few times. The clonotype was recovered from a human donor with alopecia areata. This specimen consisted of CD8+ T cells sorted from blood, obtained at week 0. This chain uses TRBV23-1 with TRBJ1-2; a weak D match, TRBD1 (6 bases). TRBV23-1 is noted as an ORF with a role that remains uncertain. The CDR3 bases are TGCGCCAGCAGTCAGGAACAGGGAGACAACTATGGCTACACCTTC. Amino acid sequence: CASSQEQGDNYGYTF.